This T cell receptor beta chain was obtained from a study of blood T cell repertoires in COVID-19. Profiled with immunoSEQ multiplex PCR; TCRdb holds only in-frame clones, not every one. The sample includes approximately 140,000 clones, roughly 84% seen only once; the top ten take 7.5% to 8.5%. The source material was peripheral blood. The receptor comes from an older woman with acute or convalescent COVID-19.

CDR3: CASIPGQAGTGELFF. In nucleotides, the CDR3 is TGCGCCAGTATCCCGGGACAGGCGGGCACCGGGGAGCTGTTTTTT. This chain links TRBV5-1 with TRBJ2-2; 8 bases align to TRBD1. This CDR3 region has 15 residues. Looked up from germline, CDR1 is SGHRS and CDR2 is YFSETQ. With V trimmed by 8 bases and J by 4 bases, 10 bases remained unmatched.